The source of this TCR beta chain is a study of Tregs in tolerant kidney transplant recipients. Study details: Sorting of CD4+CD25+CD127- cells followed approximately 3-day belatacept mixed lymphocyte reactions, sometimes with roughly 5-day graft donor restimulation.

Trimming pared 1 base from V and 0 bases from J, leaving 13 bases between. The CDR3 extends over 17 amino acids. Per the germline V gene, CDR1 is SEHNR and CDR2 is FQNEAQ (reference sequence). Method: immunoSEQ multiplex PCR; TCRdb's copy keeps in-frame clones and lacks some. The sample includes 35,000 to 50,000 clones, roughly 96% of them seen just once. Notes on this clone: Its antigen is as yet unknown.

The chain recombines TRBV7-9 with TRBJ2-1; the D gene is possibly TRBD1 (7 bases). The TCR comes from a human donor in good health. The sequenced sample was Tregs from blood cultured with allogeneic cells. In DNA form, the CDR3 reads TGTGCCAGCAGCTTAGGGCAGGGGGGTAGCTCCTACAATGAGCAGTTCTTC. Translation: CASSLGQGGSSYNEQFF.